This T cell receptor beta chain was retrieved from a study of blood T cell repertoires in COVID-19 (dated by TCRdb to about 2020). Concerning the study at large: Collaborator samples came from the United States, Italy and Spain and covered acute and convalescent phases of COVID-19. The prospective study material was composed of cDNA or gDNA derived from T cells, B-cell-depleted T cells, or PBMCs. The repertoires were released in a freely available public database meant as a resource for research on the immune response to SARS-CoV-2. The dataset comprised deeply sampled blood TCRbeta repertoires from subjects exposed to, actively infected with, or recovered from COVID-19. The samples were drawn from two sources: the first 160 participants of the ongoing ImmuneRACE study, and about 1,300 subjects contributed by 6 global collaborators. Nearly every sample came with metadata listing a de-identified subject ID, COVID-19 status, age in years and sex. HLA class I and class II types, where available, came from metadata supplied by the sample provider rather than from assay-based typing.

TCRbeta CDR3 regions were amplified from genomic DNA by means of the immunoSEQ Assay, a bias-controlled multiplex PCR. Per the source publication's procedure: The number of nucleated cells in each sample was estimated by amplification of reference gene primers within the assay. To quantify the absolute abundance of each unique TCRbeta CDR3 rearrangement, sequence reads were collapsed and filtered. For each sample, productive Simpson clonality was calculated as the square root of Simpson's diversity index across productive rearrangements. TCRdb retrieved this table from immuneACCESS and kept in-frame rearrangements only. Not all clones are present; in checked studies, unresolved V genes account for under half, and no reason is known for the remainder. Clone size and the V and J calls come from that table; the DNA yielded D and trimming. For this sample the table gives approximately 140,000 clones, of which 84% were detected only once. The top ten clonotypes cover under 10% of the sample.

In its sample, this clone was seen once. Its antigen is still unknown. No much larger clone is present one base from it, and per-base qualities are unavailable. Study-wide conclusions, independent of this receptor: The quantity of clinical and demographic metadata differed by source and by participant and was supplied without curation.

In Seattle, one collaborating source enrolled patients while the infection was active and tracked those patients longitudinally over the course of disease. The collaborating institutions used their own protocols to collect whole blood in K2EDTA tubes. For TCRbeta analysis, collaborators shipped samples in one of three forms: frozen whole blood, isolated PBMCs, or DNA extracted from either of those sample types. The material sequenced was peripheral blood. This clonotype was sampled from a man between 25 and 39 years old with COVID-19, enrolled during active disease.

The DNA reads TGCGCCAGCAGCCAAGCCGACCTTAGCGGGATTAGCACAGATACGCAGTATTTT. This gives the protein CASSQADLSGISTDTQYF. This receptor chain uses TRBV4-3 and TRBJ2-3; 8 middle bases align to TRBD2. CDR1 and CDR2, per the germline V gene, are LGHNA and YSLEER. V is pruned by 1 base and J by 0 bases, leaving 9 bases of the junction without a gene match. The CDR3 numbers 18 residues from cysteine through phenylalanine. The only DNA kept is the CDR3, 54 bases in frame from the first base.